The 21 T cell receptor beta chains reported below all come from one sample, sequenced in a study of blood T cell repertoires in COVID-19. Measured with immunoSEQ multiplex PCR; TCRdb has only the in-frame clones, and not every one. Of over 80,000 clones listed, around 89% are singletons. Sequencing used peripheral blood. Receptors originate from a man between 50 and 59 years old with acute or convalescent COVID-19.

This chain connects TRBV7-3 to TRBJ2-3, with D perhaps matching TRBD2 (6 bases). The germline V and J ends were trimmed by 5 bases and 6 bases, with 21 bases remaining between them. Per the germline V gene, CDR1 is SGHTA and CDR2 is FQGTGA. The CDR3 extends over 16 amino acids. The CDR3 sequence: CASSPGGGTPRDTQYF. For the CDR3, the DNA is TGTGCCAGCAGCCCCGGAGGAGGGACCCCAAGGGATACGCAGTATTTT.

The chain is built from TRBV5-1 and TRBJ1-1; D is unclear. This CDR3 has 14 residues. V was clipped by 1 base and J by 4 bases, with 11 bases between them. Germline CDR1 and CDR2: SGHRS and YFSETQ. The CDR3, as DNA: TGCGCCAGCAGCTTGCTGGACGGAGGCACTGAAGCTTTCTTT. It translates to CASSLLDGGTEAFF.

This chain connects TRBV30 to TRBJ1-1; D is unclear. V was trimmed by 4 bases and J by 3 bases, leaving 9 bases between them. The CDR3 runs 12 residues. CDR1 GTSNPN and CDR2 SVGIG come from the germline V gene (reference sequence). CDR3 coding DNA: TGTGCCTGGAAGTCGGGAGACACTGAAGCTTTCTTT. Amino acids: CAWKSGDTEAFF.

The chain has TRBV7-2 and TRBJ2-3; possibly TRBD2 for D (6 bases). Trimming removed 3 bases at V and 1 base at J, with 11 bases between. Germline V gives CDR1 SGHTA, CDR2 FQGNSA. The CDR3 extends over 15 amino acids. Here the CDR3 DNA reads TGTGCCAGCAGCTTGGTTTCGGGGGGCACAGATACGCAGTATTTT. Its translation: CASSLVSGGTDTQYF.

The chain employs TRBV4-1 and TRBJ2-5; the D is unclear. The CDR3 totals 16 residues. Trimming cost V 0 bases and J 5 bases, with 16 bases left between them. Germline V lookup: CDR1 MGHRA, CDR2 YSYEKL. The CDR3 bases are TGCGCCAGCAGCCAAGAACGCCCGGGTTTGAGGGAGACCCAGTACTTC. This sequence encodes CASSQERPGLRETQYF.

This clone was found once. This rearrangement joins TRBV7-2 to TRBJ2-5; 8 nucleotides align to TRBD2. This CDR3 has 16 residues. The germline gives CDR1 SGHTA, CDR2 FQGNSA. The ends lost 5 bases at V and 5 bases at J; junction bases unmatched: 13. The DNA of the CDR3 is TGTGCCAGCAGCCCGTTCACGGGGGGGAGCGGGGAGACCCAGTACTTC. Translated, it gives CASSPFTGGSGETQYF.

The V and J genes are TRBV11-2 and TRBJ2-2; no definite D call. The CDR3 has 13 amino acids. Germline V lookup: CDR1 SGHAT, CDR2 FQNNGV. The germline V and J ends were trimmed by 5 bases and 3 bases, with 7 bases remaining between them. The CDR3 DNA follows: TGTGCCAGCAGCCCACTACACACCGGGGAGCTGTTTTTT. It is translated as CASSPLHTGELFF.

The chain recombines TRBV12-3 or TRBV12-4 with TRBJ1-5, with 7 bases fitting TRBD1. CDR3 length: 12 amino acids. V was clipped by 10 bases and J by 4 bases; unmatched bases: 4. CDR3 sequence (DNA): TGTGCCATCCGACAGGGTAATCAGCCCCAGCATTTT. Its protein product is CAIRQGNQPQHF.

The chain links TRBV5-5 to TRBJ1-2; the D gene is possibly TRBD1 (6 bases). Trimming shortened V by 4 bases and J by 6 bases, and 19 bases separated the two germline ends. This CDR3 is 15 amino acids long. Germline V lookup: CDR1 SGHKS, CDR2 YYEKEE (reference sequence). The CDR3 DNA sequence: TGTGCCAGCAGCGCCGTCCAGAGGGGGTATGATGGCTACACCTTC. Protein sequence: CASSAVQRGYDGYTF.

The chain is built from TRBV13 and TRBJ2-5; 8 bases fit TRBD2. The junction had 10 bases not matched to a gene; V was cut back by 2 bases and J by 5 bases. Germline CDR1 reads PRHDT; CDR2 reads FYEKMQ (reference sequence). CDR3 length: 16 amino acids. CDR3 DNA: TGTGCCAGCAGCTTAATTCGGGGGGGATCAACGGAGACCCAGTACTTC. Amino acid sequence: CASSLIRGGSTETQYF.

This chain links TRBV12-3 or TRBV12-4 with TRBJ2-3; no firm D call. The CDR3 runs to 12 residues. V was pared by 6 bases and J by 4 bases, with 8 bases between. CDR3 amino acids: CASSVGADTQYF. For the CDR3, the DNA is TGTGCCAGCAGCGTAGGAGCAGATACGCAGTATTTT.

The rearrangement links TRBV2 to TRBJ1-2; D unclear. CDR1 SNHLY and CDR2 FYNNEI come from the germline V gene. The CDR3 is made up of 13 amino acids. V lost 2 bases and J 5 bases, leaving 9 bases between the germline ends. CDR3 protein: CASSERRDYGYTF. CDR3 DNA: TGTGCCAGCAGTGAAAGGAGAGATTATGGCTACACCTTC.

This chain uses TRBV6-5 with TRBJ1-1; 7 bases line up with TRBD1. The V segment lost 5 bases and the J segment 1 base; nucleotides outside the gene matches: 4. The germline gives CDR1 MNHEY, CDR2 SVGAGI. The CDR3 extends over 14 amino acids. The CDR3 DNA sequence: TGTGCCAGCAGTAGGGACAGCCAGAACACTGAAGCTTTCTTT. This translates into CASSRDSQNTEAFF.

The CDR3: CASSLTKTGRVNNQPQHF. CDR3 bases: TGTGCCAGCAGCTTAACTAAGACAGGGCGGGTTAACAATCAGCCCCAGCATTTT. The chain combines TRBV7-2 with TRBJ1-5; 7 nucleotides align to TRBD1. Germline CDR1 and CDR2: SGHTA and FQGNSA. CDR3 size: 18 residues. Trimming took 2 bases from V and 3 from J; bases not matched to a gene: 13.

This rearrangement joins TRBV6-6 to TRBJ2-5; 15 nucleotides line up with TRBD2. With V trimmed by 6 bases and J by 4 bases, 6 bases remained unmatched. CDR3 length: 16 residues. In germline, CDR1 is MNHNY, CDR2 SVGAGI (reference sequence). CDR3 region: CASREGLAGGIETQYF. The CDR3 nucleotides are TGTGCCAGCAGGGAGGGACTAGCGGGGGGCATAGAGACCCAGTACTTC.

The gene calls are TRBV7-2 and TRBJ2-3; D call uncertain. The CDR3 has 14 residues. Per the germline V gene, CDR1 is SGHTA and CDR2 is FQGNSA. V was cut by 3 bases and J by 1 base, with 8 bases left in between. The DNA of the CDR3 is TGTGCCAGCAGCTTGAATCCAGGCACAGATACGCAGTATTTT. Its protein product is CASSLNPGTDTQYF.

The CDR3 sequence is CAISERLAGSVPEKLFF. CDR3 bases: TGTGCCATCAGTGAGAGGTTGGCAGGATCAGTCCCTGAAAAACTGTTTTTT. This chain links TRBV10-3 with TRBJ1-4; D uncertain. CDR3 length: 17 residues. V dropped 2 bases and J dropped 7 bases, with 20 bases sitting between them. Germline V lookup: CDR1 ENHRY, CDR2 SYGVKD.

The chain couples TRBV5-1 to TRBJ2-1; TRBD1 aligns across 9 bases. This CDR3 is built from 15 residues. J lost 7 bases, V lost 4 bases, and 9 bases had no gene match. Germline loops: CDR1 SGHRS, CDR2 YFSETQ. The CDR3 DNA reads TGCGCCAGCAGCGTATTGGACAGGGGTGGGAATGAGCAGTTCTTC. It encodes CASSVLDRGGNEQFF.

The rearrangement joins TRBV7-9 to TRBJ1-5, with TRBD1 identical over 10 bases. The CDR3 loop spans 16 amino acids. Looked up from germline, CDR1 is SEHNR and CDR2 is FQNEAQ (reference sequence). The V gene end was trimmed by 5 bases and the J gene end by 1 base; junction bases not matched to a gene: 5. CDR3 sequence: CASSGWTGGSNQPQHF. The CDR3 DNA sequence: TGTGCCAGCAGCGGCTGGACAGGGGGAAGCAATCAGCCCCAGCATTTT.

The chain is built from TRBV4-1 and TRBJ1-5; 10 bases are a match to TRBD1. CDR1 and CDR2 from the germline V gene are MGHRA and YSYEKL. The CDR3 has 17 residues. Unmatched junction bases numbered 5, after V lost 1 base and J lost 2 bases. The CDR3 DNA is TGCGCCAGCAGCCAAGGGGGACAGGGGAGAGGCAATCAGCCCCAGCATTTT. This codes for CASSQGGQGRGNQPQHF.

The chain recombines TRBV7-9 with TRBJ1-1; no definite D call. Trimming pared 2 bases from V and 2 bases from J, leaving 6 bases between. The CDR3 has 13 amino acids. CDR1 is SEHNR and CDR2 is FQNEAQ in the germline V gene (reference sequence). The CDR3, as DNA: TGTGCCAGCAGCTTAAAAGCTAACACTGAAGCTTTCTTT. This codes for CASSLKANTEAFF.